In its sample, the clone carrying this TCR beta chain was seen once. The entry originates in a study of radiotherapy plus CTLA-4 blockade in lung cancer. The overall study: Under 20% of enrolled patients responded objectively, and 31% had disease control.

Germline CDR1 reads MDHEN; CDR2 reads SYDVKM. The CDR3 runs to 13 residues. The V gene lost 3 bases and the J gene lost 5 bases, with 8 bases spanning the gap. TCRdb's copy holds only in-frame clones and misses some; the assay was immunoSEQ multiplex PCR. The sample lists tens of thousands of clones, over 70% occurring once. The V call is TRBV28, the J call TRBJ2-1; D remains unclear. The material sequenced was peripheral blood, taken from a patient treated with radiotherapy plus ipilimumab. The sequence was collected from a human donor with non-small cell lung cancer that progressed on radiotherapy plus ipilimumab. The CDR3 DNA reads TGTGCCAGCAGTTTGGGGAACGACAATGAGCAGTTCTTC. It is translated as CASSLGNDNEQFF.